This T cell receptor (beta chain) was profiled in a study of T cells in tuberculosis. Study at large: The T cells targeted glucose monomycolate, a mycobacterial lipid, via CD1B. General study results and limits: T cells binding CD1B-GMM tetramer weakly possibly escaped the sort.

The germline gives CDR1 GTSNPN, CDR2 SVGIG (reference sequence). With 4 bases removed from V and 5 bases from J, the gap between germline ends came to 14 bases. The CDR3 length is 13 residues. TCR-alpha and TCR-beta chains were sequenced unpaired. Clones were read by immunoSEQ multiplex PCR, and TCRdb kept only the in-frame ones, dropping some. The sample holds about 58,000 clones, approximately 91% seen once. Cells were sorted from thawed PBMC rested overnight and stained with GMM-loaded CD1B tetramer, viability dye and anti-CD3. C32 glucose monomycolate from Rhodococcus equi was loaded onto the CD1B tetramers. PBMC for tetramer sorting were first depleted of CD14-expressing monocytes.

The TCR comes from an adult woman with latent tuberculosis. The sample consisted of CD1b-GMM tetramer-negative cells sorted from PBMCs. The V and J genes are TRBV30 and TRBJ1-2, with D possibly TRBD1 on 5 matching bases. CDR3 nucleotides: TGTGCCTGGATTCAGGGCTACACTTATGGCTACACCTTC. Its protein is CAWIQGYTYGYTF.